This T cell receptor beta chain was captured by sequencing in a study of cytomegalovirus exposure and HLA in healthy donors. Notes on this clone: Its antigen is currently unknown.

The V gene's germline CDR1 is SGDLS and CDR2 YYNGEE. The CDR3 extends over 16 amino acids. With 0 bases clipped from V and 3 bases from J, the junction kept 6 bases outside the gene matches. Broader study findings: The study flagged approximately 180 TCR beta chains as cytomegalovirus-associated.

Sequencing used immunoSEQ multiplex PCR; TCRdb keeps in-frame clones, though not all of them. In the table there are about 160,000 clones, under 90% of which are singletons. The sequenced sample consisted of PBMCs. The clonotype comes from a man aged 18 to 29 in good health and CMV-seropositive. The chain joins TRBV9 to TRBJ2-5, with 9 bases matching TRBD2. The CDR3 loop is CASSVAAGGKEETQYF. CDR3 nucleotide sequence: TGTGCCAGCAGCGTAGCGGCGGGAGGGAAAGAAGAGACCCAGTACTTC.